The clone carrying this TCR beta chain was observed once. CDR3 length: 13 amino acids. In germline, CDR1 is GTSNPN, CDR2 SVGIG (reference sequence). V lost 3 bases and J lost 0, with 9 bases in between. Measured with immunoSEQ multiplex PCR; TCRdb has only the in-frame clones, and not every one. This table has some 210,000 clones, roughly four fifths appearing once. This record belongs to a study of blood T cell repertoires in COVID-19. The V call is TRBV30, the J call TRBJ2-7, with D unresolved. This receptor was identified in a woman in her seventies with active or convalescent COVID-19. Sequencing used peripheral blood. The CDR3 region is CAWRQPPSYEQYF. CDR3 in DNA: TGTGCCTGGAGACAGCCCCCCTCCTACGAGCAGTACTTC.